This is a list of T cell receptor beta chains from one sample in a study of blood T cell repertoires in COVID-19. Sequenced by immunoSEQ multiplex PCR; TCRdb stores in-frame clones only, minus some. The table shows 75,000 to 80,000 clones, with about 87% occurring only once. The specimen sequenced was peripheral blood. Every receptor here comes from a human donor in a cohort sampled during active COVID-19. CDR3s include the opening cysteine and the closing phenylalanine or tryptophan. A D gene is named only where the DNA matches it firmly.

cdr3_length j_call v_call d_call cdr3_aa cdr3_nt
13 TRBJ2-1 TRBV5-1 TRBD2 CASWLAAPNEQFF TGCGCCAGCTGGCTAGCGGCCCCGAATGAGCAGTTCTTC
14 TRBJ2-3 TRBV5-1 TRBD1 CASTAGQGMDTQYF TGCGCCAGCACGGCGGGACAGGGGATGGATACGCAGTATTTT
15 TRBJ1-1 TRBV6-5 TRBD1 CASSYSGQGSTEAFF TGTGCCAGCAGTTACTCGGGACAGGGGAGTACTGAAGCTTTCTTT
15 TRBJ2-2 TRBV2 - CASSESSEYTGELFF TGTGCCAGCAGTGAATCTAGCGAATACACCGGGGAGCTGTTTTTT
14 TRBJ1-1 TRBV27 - CASSFRGFHTEAFF TGTGCCAGCAGTTTCAGGGGTTTTCACACTGAAGCTTTCTTT
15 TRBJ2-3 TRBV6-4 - CASSDGHKSTDTQYF TGTGCCAGCAGTGACGGACACAAGAGCACAGATACGCAGTATTTT
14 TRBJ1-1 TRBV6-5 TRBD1 CASSPRTGRTEAFF TGTGCCAGCAGTCCACGGACAGGGAGGACTGAAGCTTTCTTT
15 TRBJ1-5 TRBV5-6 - CASRSALNSNQPQHF TGTGCCAGCAGGTCCGCCCTGAATAGTAATCAGCCCCAGCATTTT
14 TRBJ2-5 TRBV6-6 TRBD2 CATSRGGIQETQYF TGTGCCACCAGCCGGGGGGGTATTCAAGAGACCCAGTACTTC
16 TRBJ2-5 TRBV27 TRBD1 CASSLIGTGRRETQYF TGTGCCAGCAGTTTAATCGGGACAGGGAGGAGAGAGACCCAGTACTTC
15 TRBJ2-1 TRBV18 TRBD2 CASSPRVAGASEQFF TGTGCCAGCTCACCACGCGTAGCGGGGGCAAGTGAGCAGTTCTTC
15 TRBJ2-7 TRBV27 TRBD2 CASSSIAGGGYEQYF TGTGCCAGCAGTTCAATAGCGGGAGGGGGCTACGAGCAGTACTTC
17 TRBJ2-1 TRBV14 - CASSQGFASYSYNEQFF TGTGCCAGCAGCCAAGGTTTCGCGTCTTACTCCTACAATGAGCAGTTCTTC
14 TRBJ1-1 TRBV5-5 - CASSSVGGGAEAFF TGTGCCAGCAGCTCCGTGGGGGGAGGGGCTGAAGCTTTCTTT